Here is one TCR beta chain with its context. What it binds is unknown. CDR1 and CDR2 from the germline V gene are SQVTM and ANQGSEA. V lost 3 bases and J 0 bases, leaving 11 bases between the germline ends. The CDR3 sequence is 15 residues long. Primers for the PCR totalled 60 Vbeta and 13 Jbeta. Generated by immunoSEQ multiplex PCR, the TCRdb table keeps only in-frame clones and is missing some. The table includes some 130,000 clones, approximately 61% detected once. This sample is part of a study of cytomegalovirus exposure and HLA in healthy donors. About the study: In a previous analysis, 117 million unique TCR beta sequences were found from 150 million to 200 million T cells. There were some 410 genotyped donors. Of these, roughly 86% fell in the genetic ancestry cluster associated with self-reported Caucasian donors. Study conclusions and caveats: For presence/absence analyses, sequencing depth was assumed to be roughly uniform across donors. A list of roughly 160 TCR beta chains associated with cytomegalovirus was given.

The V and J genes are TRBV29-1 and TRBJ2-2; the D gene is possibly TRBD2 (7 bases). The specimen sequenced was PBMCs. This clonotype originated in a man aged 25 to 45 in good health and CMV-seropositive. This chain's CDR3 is CSVEVGGPNTGELFF. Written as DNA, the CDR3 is TGCAGCGTTGAGGTGGGGGGGCCGAACACCGGGGAGCTGTTTTTT.